These 32 T cell receptor beta chains share one sample of origin, sequenced in a study of PD-1 blockade in mismatch repair-deficient tumors. Profiled with immunoSEQ multiplex PCR; TCRdb holds only in-frame clones, not every one. The sample holds about 110,000 clones, more than 60% seen once. The specimen was peripheral blood, collected 60 weeks after starting pembrolizumab. These receptors were taken from an adult with mismatch repair-deficient cancer.

The chain carries TRBV6-5 and TRBJ2-7, with D maybe TRBD2 (6 bases). The CDR3 has 13 residues. Germline V gene lookup returns CDR1 MNHEY and CDR2 SVGAGI. Trimming cost V 7 bases and J 0 bases, with 10 bases left between them. The CDR3 nucleotides are TGTGCCAGCACTCAGGACTACTCCTACGAGCAGTACTTC. Its translation is CASTQDYSYEQYF.

This chain links TRBV6-1 with TRBJ1-5; 7 nucleotides agree with TRBD1. V was pared by 2 bases and J by 6 bases, with 4 bases of the junction left unmatched. The CDR3 has 14 residues. Germline V gene lookup returns CDR1 MNHNS and CDR2 SASEGT. The CDR3 bases are TGTGCCAGCAGTGAATCAGGGGGGGGTCAGCCCCAGCATTTT. Its protein product is CASSESGGGQPQHF.

The V call is TRBV30, the J call TRBJ1-1; D uncertain. The CDR3 is 13 amino acids. Trimming took off 2 bases at V and 0 bases at J, with 7 bases between the two ends. CDR1 GTSNPN and CDR2 SVGIG come from the germline V gene (reference sequence). The CDR3, as DNA: TGTGCCTGGAGTATCGGGGTGAACACTGAAGCTTTCTTT. Encoded protein: CAWSIGVNTEAFF.

This chain links TRBV11-2 with TRBJ2-7, with D perhaps matching TRBD1 (5 bases). Germline CDR1 SGHAT, CDR2 FQNNGV. V was trimmed by 5 bases and J by 3 bases, leaving 14 bases between them. The CDR3 loop spans 14 amino acids. Here the CDR3 DNA reads TGTGCCAGCAGCCCCGTAGGGGCCCACTACGAGCAGTACTTC. Residues: CASSPVGAHYEQYF.

The V call is TRBV29-1, the J call TRBJ1-2; no firm D call. Between the trimmed V and J ends, which lost 7 bases and 4 bases, there was a span of 16 bases. Germline assignment: CDR1 SQVTM and CDR2 ANQGSEA. The CDR3 is 13 amino acids. The DNA of the CDR3 is TGCAGCGCCAAGGAGGACGAAGCCTATGGCTACACCTTC. It codes for CSAKEDEAYGYTF.

V usage is TRBV9 and J usage is TRBJ2-7; 7 bases line up with TRBD1. The CDR3 has 18 amino acids. With 0 bases clipped from V and 0 bases from J, the junction kept 12 bases outside the gene matches. Looked up from germline, CDR1 is SGDLS and CDR2 is YYNGEE. CDR3 amino acids: CASSVASRQGKSSYEQYF. For the CDR3, the DNA is TGTGCCAGCAGCGTAGCTTCCCGACAGGGTAAATCCTCCTACGAGCAGTACTTC.

This clone appeared once. The J gene is TRBJ1-2, the V gene TRBV7-2; D gene ambiguous. The CDR3 has 15 residues. Germline CDR1 SGHTA, CDR2 FQGNSA. Deletions cut 5 bases from V and 4 bases from J, with 17 bases between. CDR3 amino acids: CASSQRAGVLYGYTF. The CDR3 nucleotides are TGTGCCAGCAGCCAACGGGCCGGGGTCCTCTATGGCTACACCTTC.

The V call is TRBV4-1, the J call TRBJ1-3; the D is unclear. The ends were cut back, 1 base at V and 4 bases at J, with 11 bases in the middle. CDR3 length: 15 amino acids. CDR1 MGHRA and CDR2 YSYEKL come from the germline V gene. The CDR3 loop reads CASSQAKRPGNTIYF. CDR3 DNA sequence: TGCGCCAGCAGCCAAGCTAAAAGACCCGGAAACACCATATATTTT.

The chain joins TRBV6-1 to TRBJ2-1; 7 bases align to TRBD1. This CDR3 has 13 amino acids. V lost 4 bases, J lost 7 bases, and 4 bases stayed unmatched. CDR1 is MNHNS, CDR2 SASEGT, per germline. The CDR3 here is CASSGDRANEQFF. The CDR3 nucleotides read TGTGCCAGCAGTGGCGACAGGGCGAATGAGCAGTTCTTC.

The chain uses TRBV5-1 and TRBJ2-7, with D possibly matching TRBD1 (6 bases). Between the trimmed V and J ends, which lost 4 bases and 3 bases, there was a span of 23 bases. Germline lookup yields CDR1 SGHRS and CDR2 YFSETQ. The CDR3 is 17 residues long. The CDR3 spells CASSLRPEAGTNYEQYF. The CDR3 DNA reads as TGCGCCAGCAGCCTCCGCCCAGAGGCAGGGACAAACTACGAGCAGTACTTC.

The chain is built from TRBV7-2 and TRBJ1-4, with 8 bases fitting TRBD1. Unmatched junction bases numbered 4, after V lost 5 bases and J lost 2 bases. Per the germline V gene, CDR1 is SGHTA and CDR2 is FQGNSA. This CDR3 contains 15 residues. The CDR3, as DNA: TGTGCCAGCAGCGAGCACAGGGGGACTAATGAAAAACTGTTTTTT. This encodes CASSEHRGTNEKLFF. Drawing the rest from reference TRBV7-2 and TRBJ1-4, the complete variable domain is GAGVSQSPSNKVTEKGKDVELRCDPISGHTALYWYRQSLGQGLEFLIYFQGNSAPDKSGLPSDRFSAERTGGSVSTLTIQRTQQEDSAVYLCASSEHRGTNEKLFFGSGTQLSVL.

The rearrangement joins TRBV2 to TRBJ1-2; D is unclear. This CDR3 spans 13 amino acids. The germline gives CDR1 SNHLY, CDR2 FYNNEI. V gave up 3 bases and J gave up 8 bases, with 13 bases separating them. The CDR3 DNA follows: TGTGCCAGCAGTGATGTCACTACCGCGGGCTACACCTTC. The encoded protein is CASSDVTTAGYTF.

V gene TRBV13 combines with J gene TRBJ2-1, with 11 nucleotides matching TRBD2. This CDR3 is 16 amino acids long. Losses at the gene ends were 5 bases for V and 8 bases for J; bases not matched to a gene: 11. Germline V gene sequence: CDR1 PRHDT, CDR2 FYEKMQ (reference sequence). As DNA, the CDR3 is TGTGCCAGCAGCCAAGCCCAGCTAGCGGGAGGTGATGAGCAGTTCTTC. Translating gives CASSQAQLAGGDEQFF.

With regard to this clone: The identical CDR3 is also encoded by other nucleotide sequences in the sample. The J gene is TRBJ1-1, the V gene TRBV9, with D tentatively TRBD1 (5 bases). The CDR3 totals 13 residues. Germline assignment: CDR1 SGDLS and CDR2 YYNGEE. Trimming took 1 base from V and 3 from J, leaving 7 bases between them. CDR3 bases: TGTGCCAGCAGCGTATCGGGGGACACTGAAGCTTTCTTT. Translation gives CASSVSGDTEAFF.

The rearrangement links TRBV4-1 to TRBJ2-2; D is perhaps TRBD2 (5 bases). Germline CDR1 is MGHRA and CDR2 is YSYEKL. V gave up 8 bases and J gave up 7 bases, with 14 bases separating them. The CDR3 has 13 residues. The CDR3 region is CASLDSDGGELFF. CDR3 nucleotides: TGCGCCAGCCTGGATAGCGATGGCGGGGAGCTGTTTTTT.

The chain carries TRBV4-1 and TRBJ1-2; 7 bases line up with TRBD1. The ends lost 0 bases at V and 2 bases at J; junction bases unmatched: 3. This CDR3 region has 15 residues. The germline CDR1 and CDR2 sequences are MGHRA and YSYEKL. This CDR3 is CASSQDDRENYGYTF. The CDR3 nucleotides read TGCGCCAGCAGCCAAGACGACAGGGAGAACTATGGCTACACCTTC.

The gene calls are TRBV7-9 and TRBJ2-5; TRBD2 might be the D (6 bases). The germline V gene encodes CDR1 SEHNR and CDR2 FQNEAQ (reference sequence). This CDR3 is built from 14 residues. V dropped 9 bases and J dropped 3 bases, with 17 bases sitting between them. The CDR3 coding sequence is TGTGCCAGTAGCGCGGGGCAAGAAGAAGAGACCCAGTACTTC. Translated: CASSAGQEEETQYF.

The chain uses TRBV19 and TRBJ1-3; D gene unclear. Germline CDR1 and CDR2: LNHDA and SQIVND (reference sequence). Trimming shortened V by 6 bases and J by 5 bases, and 17 bases separated the two germline ends. The CDR3 has 15 amino acids. DNA for the CDR3: TGTGCCAGTAGACGGGTAGGAACGGGTAGAAACACCATATATTTT. Translating it yields CASRRVGTGRNTIYF.

This sequence joins TRBV4-1 and TRBJ2-3, with 10 nucleotides matching TRBD2. From germline, CDR1 is MGHRA and CDR2 YSYEKL. The CDR3 loop spans 14 amino acids. V lost 8 bases and J lost 1; bases outside the gene matches: 3. The chain's CDR3 is CASASGSGTDTQYF. CDR3 DNA sequence: TGCGCCAGCGCTAGCGGGAGCGGCACAGATACGCAGTATTTT.

The genes are TRBV7-3 and TRBJ1-3; weak D call: TRBD1 (5 bases). The CDR3 is 13 amino acids. Trimming took off 4 bases at V and 8 bases at J, with 12 bases between the two ends. Germline V gene data show CDR1 as SGHTA and CDR2 as FQGTGA. The CDR3 nucleotides read TGTGCCAGCAGCTCCACAACGGGGGACACCATATATTTT. Protein: CASSSTTGDTIYF. Filled out from reference TRBV7-3 and TRBJ1-3, the complete variable domain reads GAGVSQTPSNKVTEKGKYVELRCDPISGHTALYWYRQSLGQGPEFLIYFQGTGAADDSGLPNDRFFAVRPEGSVSTLKIQRTERGDSAVYLCASSSTTGDTIYFGEGSWLTVV.

This sequence joins TRBV10-3 and TRBJ1-4; D gene ambiguous. V was shortened by 4 bases and J by 5 bases, with 17 bases between the two germline ends. The germline gives CDR1 ENHRY, CDR2 SYGVKD. This CDR3 spans 16 amino acids. CDR3 region: CAISATQEGMNEKLFF. The CDR3 nucleotides are TGTGCCATCAGTGCAACTCAGGAGGGAATGAATGAAAAACTGTTTTTT.

J is TRBJ2-7 and V is TRBV9, with no clear D. CDR3 size: 15 residues. Germline-derived CDR1 and CDR2 are SGDLS and YYNGEE. V was clipped by 1 base and J by 0 bases, with 11 bases between them. This chain's CDR3 is CASSVLGSSSYEQYF. The CDR3 DNA reads as TGTGCCAGCAGCGTACTCGGTTCAAGCTCCTACGAGCAGTACTTC.

V usage is TRBV7-9 and J usage is TRBJ1-4, with 7 nucleotides matching TRBD1. This CDR3 has 16 amino acids. Germline-derived CDR1 and CDR2 are SEHNR and FQNEAQ (reference sequence). V was clipped by 2 bases and J by 2 bases; unmatched bases: 5. CDR3 DNA: TGTGCCAGCAGCTTACTATCGACAGGGACTAATGAAAAACTGTTTTTT. Translated, it gives CASSLLSTGTNEKLFF.

This rearrangement joins TRBV25-1 to TRBJ1-5; no firm D call. The CDR3 runs 14 residues. V was clipped by 6 bases and J by 5 bases, with 14 bases between them. Per germline, CDR1 MGHDK and CDR2 SYGVNS. For the CDR3, the DNA is TGTGCCAGCAGACCCTCAGGAAGGGATCAGCCCCAGCATTTT. This gives the protein CASRPSGRDQPQHF.

This sequence joins TRBV11-2 and TRBJ1-2; 7 positions match TRBD1. Germline values: CDR1 SGHAT, CDR2 FQNNGV. Trimming cost V 0 bases and J 8 bases; bases outside gene matches: 3. CDR3 length: 13 amino acids. The CDR3 nucleotides read TGTGCCAGCAGCTTAGACCGGGACAGAGGCTACACCTTC. Translation: CASSLDRDRGYTF.

In DNA, the CDR3 is TGTGCCAGCAGCGTAAACAGGGTGGAAGGCTACACCTTC. This gives the protein CASSVNRVEGYTF. The chain links TRBV5-6 to TRBJ1-2; the D gene is possibly TRBD1 (6 bases). The CDR3 contains 13 residues. The V and J ends lost 4 bases and 8 bases respectively, with 15 bases between them. The germline CDR1 and CDR2 sequences are SGHDT and YYEEEE. Based on the CDR3 plus reference TRBV5-6 and TRBJ1-2, the full variable domain is DAGVTQSPTHLIKTRGQQVTLRCSPKSGHDTVSWYQQALGQGPQFIFQYYEEEERQRGNFPDRFSGHQFPNYSSELNVNALLLGDSALYLCASSVNRVEGYTFGSGTRLTVV.

J is TRBJ2-5 and V is TRBV28; D ambiguous. Germline V lookup: CDR1 MDHEN, CDR2 SYDVKM. The V and J ends lost 2 bases and 0 bases respectively, with 1 base between them. The CDR3 spans 12 residues. The CDR3 is CASSLNQETQYF. DNA of the CDR3: TGTGCCAGCAGTTTAAACCAAGAGACCCAGTACTTC. The complete variable domain, with remaining parts taken from reference TRBV28 and TRBJ2-5, reads DVKVTQSSRYLVKRTGEKVFLECVQDMDHENMFWYRQDPGLGLRLIYFSYDVKMKEKGDIPEGYSVSREKKERFSLILESASTNQTSMYLCASSLNQETQYFGPGTRLLVL.

V is TRBV15 and J is TRBJ1-2; D uncertain. Germline-derived CDR1 and CDR2 are LNHNV and YYDKDF (reference sequence). Deletions cut 1 base from V and 1 base from J, with 10 bases between. The CDR3 length is 15 residues. The CDR3 DNA is TGTGCCACCAGCAGAGGAGGATTCAGTAACTATGGCTACACCTTC. As protein: CATSRGGFSNYGYTF.

The rearrangement uses TRBV5-1 and TRBJ1-1, with 8 bases lining up with TRBD1. The CDR3 contains 14 residues. Trimming cost V 0 bases and J 7 bases; bases outside gene matches: 5. Germline CDR1 SGHRS, CDR2 YFSETQ. CDR3 residues: CASSLGGDRGEAFF. The DNA for the CDR3 is TGCGCCAGCAGCTTGGGGGGAGACAGGGGTGAAGCTTTCTTT.

V usage is TRBV5-4 and J usage is TRBJ2-1; 11 nucleotides align to TRBD2. V was clipped by 3 bases and J by 5 bases; unmatched bases: 7. CDR3 length: 16 amino acids. From germline, CDR1 is SGHNT and CDR2 YYREEE (reference sequence). CDR3 sequence (DNA): TGTGCCAGCAGCTCCCGTAGCGGGAGGGTGGACAATGAGCAGTTCTTC. It yields the protein CASSSRSGRVDNEQFF. The whole variable domain, filled in from reference TRBV5-4 and TRBJ2-1, reads ETGVTQSPTHLIKTRGQQVTLRCSSQSGHNTVSWYQQALGQGPQFIFQYYREEENGRGNFPPRFSGLQFPNYSSELNVNALELDDSALYLCASSSRSGRVDNEQFFGPGTRLTVL.

The chain uses TRBV6-1 and TRBJ2-7, with D tentatively TRBD2 (6 bases). Germline loops: CDR1 MNHNS, CDR2 SASEGT. Between the trimmed V and J ends, which lost 8 bases and 0 bases, there was a span of 11 bases. The CDR3 totals 13 residues. CDR3 protein: CASGEGGSYEQYF. The CDR3 DNA sequence: TGTGCCAGCGGCGAGGGAGGCTCCTACGAGCAGTACTTC.

This clone turned up a few times. Relative to the germline gene, one junction end is altered; a read error may explain this. CDR3: CASSLKSPGASLHF. The CDR3 region has the DNA TGCGCCAGCAGCTTGAAATCCCCGGGGGCAAGTCTACACTTC. The genes are TRBV5-1 and TRBJ2-7; D assignment may be TRBD1 or TRBD2 (6 bases each). Germline-derived CDR1 and CDR2 are SGHRS and YFSETQ. This CDR3 is built from 14 residues.